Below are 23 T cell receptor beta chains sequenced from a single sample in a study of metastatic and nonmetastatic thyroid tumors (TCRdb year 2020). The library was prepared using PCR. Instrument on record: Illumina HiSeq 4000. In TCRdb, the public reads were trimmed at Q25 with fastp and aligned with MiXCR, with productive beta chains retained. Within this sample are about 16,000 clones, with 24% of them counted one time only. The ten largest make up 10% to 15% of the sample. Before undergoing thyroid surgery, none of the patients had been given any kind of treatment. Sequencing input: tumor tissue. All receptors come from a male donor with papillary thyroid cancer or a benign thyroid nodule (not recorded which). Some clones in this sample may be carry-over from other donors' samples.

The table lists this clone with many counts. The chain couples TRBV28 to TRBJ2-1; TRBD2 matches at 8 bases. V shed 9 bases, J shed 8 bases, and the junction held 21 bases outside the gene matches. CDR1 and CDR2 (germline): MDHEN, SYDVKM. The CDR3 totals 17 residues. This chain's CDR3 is CASSGTSTSDSPDEQFF. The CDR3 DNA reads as TGTGCCAGTAGCGGGACTAGTACTTCTGATTCGCCGGATGAGCAGTTCTTC.

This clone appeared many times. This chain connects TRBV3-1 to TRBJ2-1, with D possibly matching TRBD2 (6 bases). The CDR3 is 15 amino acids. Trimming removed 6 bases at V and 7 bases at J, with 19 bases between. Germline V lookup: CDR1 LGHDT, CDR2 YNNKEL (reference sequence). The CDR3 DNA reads TGTGCCAGCAGTCCCGGGACTGGGACCGGGAATGAGCAGTTCTTC. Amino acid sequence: CASSPGTGTGNEQFF.

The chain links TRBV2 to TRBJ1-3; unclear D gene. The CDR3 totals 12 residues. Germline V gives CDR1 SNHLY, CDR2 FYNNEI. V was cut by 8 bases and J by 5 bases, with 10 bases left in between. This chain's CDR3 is CASGGARNTIYF. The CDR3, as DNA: TGTGCCAGCGGTGGAGCTCGAAACACCATATATTTT.

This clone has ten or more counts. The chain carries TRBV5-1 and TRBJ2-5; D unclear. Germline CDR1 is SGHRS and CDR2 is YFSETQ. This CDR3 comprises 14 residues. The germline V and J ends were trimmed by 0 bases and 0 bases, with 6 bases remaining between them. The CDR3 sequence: CASSLGQNQETQYF. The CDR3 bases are TGCGCCAGCAGCTTGGGACAAAACCAAGAGACCCAGTACTTC.

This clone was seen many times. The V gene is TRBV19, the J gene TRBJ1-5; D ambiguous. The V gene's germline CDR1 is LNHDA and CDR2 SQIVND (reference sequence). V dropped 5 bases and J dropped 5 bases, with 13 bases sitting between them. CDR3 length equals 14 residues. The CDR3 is CASSLGRFDQPQHF. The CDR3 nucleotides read TGTGCCAGTAGTCTCGGACGGTTTGATCAGCCCCAGCATTTT.

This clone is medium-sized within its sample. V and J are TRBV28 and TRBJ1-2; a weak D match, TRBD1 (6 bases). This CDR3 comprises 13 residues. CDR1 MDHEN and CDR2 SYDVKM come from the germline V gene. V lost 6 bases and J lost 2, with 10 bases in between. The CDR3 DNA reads TGTGCCAGCAGCTTCGGACAGAACTATGGCTACACCTTC. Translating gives CASSFGQNYGYTF.

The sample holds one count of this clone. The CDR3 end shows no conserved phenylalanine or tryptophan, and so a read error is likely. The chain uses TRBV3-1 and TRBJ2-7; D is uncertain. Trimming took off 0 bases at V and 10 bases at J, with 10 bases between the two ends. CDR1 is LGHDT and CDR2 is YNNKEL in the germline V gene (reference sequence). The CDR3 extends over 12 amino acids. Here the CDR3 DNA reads TGTGCCAGCAGCCAAGATCTGCAAATCCAGTACTCC. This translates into CASSQDLQIQYS.

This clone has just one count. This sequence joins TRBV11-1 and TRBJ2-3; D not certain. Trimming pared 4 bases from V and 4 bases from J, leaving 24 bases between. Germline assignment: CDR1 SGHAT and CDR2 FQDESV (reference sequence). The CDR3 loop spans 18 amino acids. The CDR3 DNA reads TGTGCCAGCAGCTCCCCACTTGATGGGCGAGTTATGGCAGATACGCAGTATTTT. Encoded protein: CASSSPLDGRVMADTQYF.

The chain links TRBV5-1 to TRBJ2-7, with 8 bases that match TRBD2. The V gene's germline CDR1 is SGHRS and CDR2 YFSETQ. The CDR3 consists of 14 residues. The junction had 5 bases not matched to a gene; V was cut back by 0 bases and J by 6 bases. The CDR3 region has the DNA TGCGCCAGCAGCTTGGGGGTAGCGGGGAGCGAGCAGTACTTC. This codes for CASSLGVAGSEQYF.

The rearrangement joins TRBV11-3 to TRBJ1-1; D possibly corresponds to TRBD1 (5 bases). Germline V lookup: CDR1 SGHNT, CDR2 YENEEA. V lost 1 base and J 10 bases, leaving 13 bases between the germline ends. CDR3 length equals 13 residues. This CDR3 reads CASSLGQGMRAFF. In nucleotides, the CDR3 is TGTGCCAGCAGCTTAGGGCAGGGTATGAGAGCTTTCTTT. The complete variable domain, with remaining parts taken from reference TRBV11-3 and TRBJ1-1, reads EAGVVQSPRYKIIEKKQPVAFWCNPISGHNTLYWYLQNLGQGPELLIRYENEEAVDDSQLPKDRFSAERLKGVDSTLKIQPAELGDSAVYLCASSLGQGMRAFFGQGTRLTVV.

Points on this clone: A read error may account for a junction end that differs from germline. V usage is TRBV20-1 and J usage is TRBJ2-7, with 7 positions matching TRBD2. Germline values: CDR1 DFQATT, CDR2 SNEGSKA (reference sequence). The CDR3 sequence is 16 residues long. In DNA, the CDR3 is TGCAGTGCTCGAGATTGTGCGGGGACTATGTCCTACGAGCAGTACTTC. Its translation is CSARDCAGTMSYEQYF.

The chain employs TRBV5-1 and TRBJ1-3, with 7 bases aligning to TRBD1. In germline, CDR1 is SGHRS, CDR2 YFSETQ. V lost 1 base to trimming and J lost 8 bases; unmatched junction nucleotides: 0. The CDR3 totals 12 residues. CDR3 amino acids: CASSLTGDTIYF. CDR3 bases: TGCGCCAGCAGCTTGACAGGGGACACCATATATTTT.

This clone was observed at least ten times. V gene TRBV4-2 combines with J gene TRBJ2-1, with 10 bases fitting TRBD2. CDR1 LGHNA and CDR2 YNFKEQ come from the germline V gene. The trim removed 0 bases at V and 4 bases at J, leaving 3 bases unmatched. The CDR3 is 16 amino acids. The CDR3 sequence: CASSQDHSGGYNEQFF. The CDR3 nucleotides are TGTGCCAGCAGCCAAGATCATAGCGGGGGGTACAATGAGCAGTTCTTC.

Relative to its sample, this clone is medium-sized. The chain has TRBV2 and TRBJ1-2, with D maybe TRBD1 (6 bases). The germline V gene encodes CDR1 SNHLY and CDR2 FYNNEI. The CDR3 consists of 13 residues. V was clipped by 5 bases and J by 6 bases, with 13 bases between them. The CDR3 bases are TGTGCCAGCAGTCGGGGGGCGCCCCATGGCTACACCTTC. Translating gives CASSRGAPHGYTF.

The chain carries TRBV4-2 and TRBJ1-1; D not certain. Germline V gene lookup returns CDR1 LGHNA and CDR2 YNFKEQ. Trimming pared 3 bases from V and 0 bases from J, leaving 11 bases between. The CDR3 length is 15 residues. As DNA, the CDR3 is TGTGCCAGCAGCCAGCTAAATCTACTGAACACTGAAGCTTTCTTT. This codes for CASSQLNLLNTEAFF.

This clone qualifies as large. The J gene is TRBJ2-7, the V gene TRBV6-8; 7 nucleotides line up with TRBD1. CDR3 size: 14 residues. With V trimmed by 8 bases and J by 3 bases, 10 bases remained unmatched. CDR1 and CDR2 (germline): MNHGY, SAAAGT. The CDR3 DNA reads TGTGCCAGCGGCTCCCCACAGGGGATCTACGAGCAGTACTTC. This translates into CASGSPQGIYEQYF.

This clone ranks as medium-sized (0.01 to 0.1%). CDR3 loop: CASSPGQGANYGYTF. CDR3 sequence (DNA): TGTGCCAGCAGTCCCGGACAGGGAGCTAACTATGGCTACACCTTC. The chain is built from TRBV6-1 and TRBJ1-2; 8 bases line up with TRBD1. Germline CDR1 MNHNS, CDR2 SASEGT. Unmatched junction bases numbered 5, after V lost 5 bases and J lost 0 bases. The CDR3 runs to 15 residues.

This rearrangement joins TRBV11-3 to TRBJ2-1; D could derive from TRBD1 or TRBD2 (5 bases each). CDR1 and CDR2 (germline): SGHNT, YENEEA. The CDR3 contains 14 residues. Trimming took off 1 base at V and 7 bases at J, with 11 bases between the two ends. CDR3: CASSLAPGRNEQFF. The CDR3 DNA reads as TGTGCCAGCAGCTTAGCTCCGGGGCGGAATGAGCAGTTCTTC.

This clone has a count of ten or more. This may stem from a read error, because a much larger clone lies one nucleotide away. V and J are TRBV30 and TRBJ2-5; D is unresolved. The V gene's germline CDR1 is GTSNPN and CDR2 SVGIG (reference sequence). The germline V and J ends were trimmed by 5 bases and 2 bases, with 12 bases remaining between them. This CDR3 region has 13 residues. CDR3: CAWADDTQETQYF. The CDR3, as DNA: TGTGCCTGGGCTGATGACACTCAAGAGACCCAGTACTTC.

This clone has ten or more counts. CDR3 amino acids: CASSLVNRGNQPQHF. In DNA, the CDR3 is TGTGCCAGCAGTTTGGTGAATCGGGGCAATCAGCCCCAGCATTTT. The rearrangement joins TRBV28 to TRBJ1-5; D gene unclear. The V gene lost 3 bases and the J gene lost 2 bases, with 11 bases spanning the gap. Germline CDR1 is MDHEN and CDR2 is SYDVKM. CDR3 length: 15 amino acids.

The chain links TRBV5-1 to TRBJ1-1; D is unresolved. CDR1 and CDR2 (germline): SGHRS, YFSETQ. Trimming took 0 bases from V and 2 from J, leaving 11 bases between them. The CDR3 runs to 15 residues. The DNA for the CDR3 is TGCGCCAGCAGCTTGGACGTGGTAATCAACACTGAAGCTTTCTTT. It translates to CASSLDVVINTEAFF.

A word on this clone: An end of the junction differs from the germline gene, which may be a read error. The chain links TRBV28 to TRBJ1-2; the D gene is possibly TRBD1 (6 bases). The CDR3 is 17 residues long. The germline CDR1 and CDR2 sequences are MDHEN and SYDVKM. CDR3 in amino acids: CASSFGRAGSLTGGCTF. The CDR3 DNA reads TGTGCCAGTAGTTTCGGGAGGGCAGGCTCACTAACGGGGGGCTGCACCTTC.

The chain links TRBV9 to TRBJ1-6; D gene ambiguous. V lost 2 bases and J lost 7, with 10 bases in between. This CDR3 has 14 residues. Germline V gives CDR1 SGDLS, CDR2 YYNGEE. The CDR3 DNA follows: TGTGCCAGCAGCGTCGGCCCCCAGAATTCACCCCTCCACTTT. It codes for CASSVGPQNSPLHF.